The TCR beta chain under discussion was sequenced for a study of human T cells and chemical hapten exposure listed by TCRdb under 2021. Regarding the study in general: For sensitization, 2% DPC in acetone was applied to a roughly 2 cm by roughly 2 cm area of upper inner arm skin. Patients additionally received weekly therapeutic DPC doses to the scalp throughout the approximately 22-week study period. Patch testing was done on the upper back using Finn chambers containing 0.01% DPC, and results were scored after 6 days according to International Contact Dermatitis Research Group standards. The mostly female patient cohort included alopecia areata with under or over 50% scalp involvement, alopecia totalis and alopecia universalis. Libraries were combined into a pool for sequencing, and differences in TCR yield between samples came mainly from small differences in library volumes within the pool. This study followed changes in the peripheral blood TCR repertoire in vivo during primary and secondary sensitization of alopecia patients to the hapten diphenylcyclopropenone (DPC). Blood samples were taken from patients before sensitization (week 0) and then at 2, 6 and about 24 weeks after DPC sensitization. For TCR sequencing, blood came from twenty-nine alopecia patients at anywhere from one to four time points (pre-sensitization, 2, 6 and 24 weeks). Broader findings and caveats from the paper: After repeated subsampling, changes were observed in the strength of the expansion versus patch-test correlation and in the threshold at which the correlation became significant. Patch test score correlated positively with the number of PT1 expanded TCRs, reaching significance at thresholds 8, 16 and 32 but not at 4. Because every patient had alopecia, a presumed autoimmune disease, the patients' immune response might differ from that of healthy individuals. Expanded TCRs formed significantly more large CDR3 similarity clusters than pre-sensitization or healthy control sets, consistent with antigen-driven responses. The number of TCRs above 1 in 1000 frequency did not change with DPC sensitization; there was no evidence of global repertoire structure alterations.

The time point label, as the study defines it: pre-sensitization, week 0. Explained via the paper, the treatment or condition label denotes: therapeutic diphenylcyclopropenone sensitization with weekly scalp DPC. At each patch-test visit, blood was drawn before the patch test was applied. Eligible patients were aged 18 to 70, diagnosed with alopecia, deemed suitable for DPC therapy, and excluded if pregnant. Unfractionated whole blood was collected in Tempus Blood RNA tubes, and total RNA was extracted from that blood. The cysteine opens and the phenylalanine closes a CDR3 of 17 amino acids. Only the CDR3 DNA is retained, 51 bases long and in frame from the first base. Germline trimming: 3 bases from V, 2 bases from J; junction bases outside gene matches: 8. The germline V gene provides CDR1 MDHEN and CDR2 SYDVKM. This clonotype was seen a handful of times. This receptor's antigen is unknown. Within one base of it there is no much larger clone, and no base qualities were kept.

Library preparation was by RACE. Sequencing was carried out with a NextSeq 500. Library preparation attached unique molecular identifiers to individual cDNA molecules for quantitative, reproducible TCR counting. Each blood RNA sample was used to sequence both TCR alpha and TCR beta chains. Per the original workflow: Samples had a median of about 90,000 TCRs, with a range from about 23,224 to 750,000. V, J and CDR3 annotation of the TCR reads was performed with the Decombinator software suite. Every sample was subsampled to the same number of TCRs (28,000) for the PS versus PT1 abundance plots. Expanded TCRs were defined as absent before sensitization and observed at least eight times at the 2-week time point. TCRdb cleaned the public reads at Q25 with fastp, built clones with MiXCR and kept in-frame beta chains. Rows with one shared CDR3 protein collapse into an entry with the most common genes and DNA. The V and J calls come from TCRdb's annotation, not from the publication. Here the sample has roughly 100,000 distinct CDR3 sequences; approximately 12% occur a single time. 1.5% to 2% of the sample is in the top ten clones.

The rearrangement joined TRBV28 to TRBJ1-5; the junction holds 9 bases that match TRBD1. Sample: whole blood, taken in connection with sensitization to the hapten diphenylcyclopropenone (DPC). This TCR was recovered from a woman aged 50 to 60 with alopecia areata. Some clones in this sample may be carry-over from other donors' samples. The CDR3 corresponds to CASSFPLRTGGNQPQHF. The DNA reads as follows: TGTGCCAGCAGTTTCCCACTTCGGACAGGGGGCAATCAGCCCCAGCATTTT.